The T cell receptor (beta chain) described here comes from a study of T cell changes during pregnancy in multiple sclerosis. Assay used: immunoSEQ multiplex PCR; TCRdb lists only in-frame clones, some missing. This table has roughly 110,000 clones, 85% to 95% appearing once. V was clipped by 3 bases and J by 1 base; unmatched bases: 5. The CDR3 contains 17 residues. Per germline, CDR1 SGHRS and CDR2 YFSETQ. The receptor's source is a female donor in good health, enrolled as a control in a pregnancy study. The sequencing used peripheral blood, collected in the third trimester of pregnancy. The chain carries TRBV5-1 and TRBJ2-6, with TRBD1 matching 9 bases. The CDR3 sequence: CASSSGQGRSGANVLTF. The CDR3 DNA sequence: TGCGCCAGCAGCTCGGGACAGGGCAGGTCTGGGGCCAACGTCCTGACTTTC.